The 31 T cell receptor beta chains listed next were all sequenced from one sample in a study of memory CD4+ T cells and cytomegalovirus serostatus. The sort gate was single viable CD3+CD4+CD8-CD45RO+ cells for memory CD4+ T cells. Assay: immunoSEQ multiplex PCR; the TCRdb copy retains only in-frame clones and omits some. The sample includes some 52,000 clones, 80% to 85% seen only once; the top ten take about 1.5%. Source material: memory CD4+ T cells from blood. These receptors originate from an adult in good health and CMV-seropositive.

The chain uses TRBV30 and TRBJ2-3; 9 nucleotides align to TRBD2. Germline V gives CDR1 GTSNPN, CDR2 SVGIG (reference sequence). The V segment lost 3 bases and the J segment 8 bases; nucleotides outside the gene matches: 18. This CDR3 is 17 amino acids long. In DNA form, the CDR3 reads TGTGCCTGGAGCGCCCTAATTGGAGCGGGGGGCGCCAGTACGCAGTATTTT. Translating gives CAWSALIGAGGASTQYF.

CDR3: CASSQPLGTEYEKLFF. DNA for the CDR3: TGCGCCAGCAGCCAGCCATTAGGGACGGAATATGAAAAACTGTTTTTT. J is TRBJ1-4 and V is TRBV4-1; D possibly corresponds to TRBD1 (5 bases). Per the germline V gene, CDR1 is MGHRA and CDR2 is YSYEKL. The CDR3 consists of 16 residues. The V end was cut by 3 bases, the J end by 6 bases, with 17 bases between.

As to this clone: At the DNA level, this CDR3 is encoded by other sequences in the same sample as well. CDR3 loop: CASSEVGFNTEAFF. DNA for the CDR3: TGTGCCAGCAGTGAGGTCGGCTTTAACACTGAAGCTTTCTTT. The chain couples TRBV2 to TRBJ1-1; D is undetermined. The germline gives CDR1 SNHLY, CDR2 FYNNEI. V lost 3 bases to trimming and J lost 2 bases, with 10 bases between them. This CDR3 is 14 amino acids long.

This chain links TRBV9 with TRBJ2-3; 11 bases line up with TRBD2. In germline, CDR1 is SGDLS, CDR2 YYNGEE. This CDR3 has 16 residues. The V gene end was trimmed by 3 bases and the J gene end by 4 bases; junction bases not matched to a gene: 7. The CDR3 DNA reads as TGTGCCAGCAGCGGCACTAGCGGGGGAGGAGCAGATACGCAGTATTTT. Encoded protein: CASSGTSGGGADTQYF.

The rearrangement joins TRBV9 to TRBJ1-2, with a weak D call TRBD1 (6 bases). The CDR3 covers 14 residues. V was shortened by 4 bases and J by 8 bases, with 18 bases between the two germline ends. Germline values: CDR1 SGDLS, CDR2 YYNGEE. CDR3: CASSFRTEGSGYTF. DNA of the CDR3: TGTGCCAGCAGCTTCCGGACAGAGGGGAGCGGCTACACCTTC.

The V and J genes are TRBV16 and TRBJ2-1; D perhaps matches TRBD2 (5 bases). Germline CDR1 reads KGHSY; CDR2 reads FQNENV. The CDR3 is made up of 15 amino acids. The V end was cut by 7 bases, the J end by 0 bases, with 13 bases between. CDR3 bases: TGTGCCAGCACCCCGGTAGGGAGCTCCTACAATGAGCAGTTCTTC. Residues: CASTPVGSSYNEQFF.

This clone was detected only a few times. This chain joins TRBV5-6 and TRBJ2-7; 9 bases agree with TRBD1. V gave up 7 bases and J gave up 0 bases; unmatched junction bases: 8. Germline CDR1 is SGHDT and CDR2 is YYEEEE. This CDR3 has 15 amino acids. DNA for the CDR3: TGTGCCAGCGGTCGAAGACAGGGGGTCTCCTACGAGCAGTACTTC. Translated: CASGRRQGVSYEQYF.

In nucleotides, the CDR3 is TGTGCCAGCAGTCCTGACAGAATCCAAGCTTTCTTT. It specifies CASSPDRIQAFF. The gene calls are TRBV2 and TRBJ1-1, with D possibly matching TRBD1 (5 bases). Trimming took off 5 bases at V and 9 bases at J, with 13 bases between the two ends. Germline CDR1 reads SNHLY; CDR2 reads FYNNEI. CDR3 size: 12 residues.

This clone turned up a few times. This chain joins TRBV28 and TRBJ2-7; D is unclear. V lost 8 bases and J 4 bases, leaving 12 bases between the germline ends. The germline V gene encodes CDR1 MDHEN and CDR2 SYDVKM. The CDR3 totals 12 residues. The CDR3, as DNA: TGTGCCAGCGGTCGAGTAGAGTACGAGCAGTACTTC. Protein product: CASGRVEYEQYF.

V usage is TRBV6-6 and J usage is TRBJ2-5, with D uncertain. Trimming left V 0 bases short and J 5 bases short, with 10 bases between. The length of the CDR3 is 14 residues. Per the germline V gene, CDR1 is MNHNY and CDR2 is SVGAGI (reference sequence). CDR3 sequence (DNA): TGTGCCAGCAGTTACTCGGAAGGTTCCGAGACCCAGTACTTC. Amino acid sequence: CASSYSEGSETQYF.

This chain connects TRBV7-8 to TRBJ2-7; D is tentatively TRBD1 or TRBD2 (6 bases each). The ends were cut back, 2 bases at V and 3 bases at J, with 17 bases in the middle. Germline V gives CDR1 SGHVS, CDR2 FQNEAQ. This CDR3 has 16 amino acids. CDR3 DNA: TGTGCCAGCAGCTTATTAGGGTTAGGGGGGCTCTACGAGCAGTACTTC. It yields the protein CASSLLGLGGLYEQYF.

This clone appeared a single time. CDR3 sequence reads: CASSVAGRATVHSPLHF. For the CDR3, the DNA is TGTGCCAGCAGCGTAGCGGGCAGGGCCACCGTTCATTCACCCCTCCACTTT. The rearrangement joins TRBV9 to TRBJ1-6; D might be TRBD1 (5 bases). The CDR3 covers 17 residues. Trimming took 0 bases from V and 8 from J, leaving 18 bases between them. CDR1 is SGDLS and CDR2 is YYNGEE in the germline V gene.

This clone occurred once. This rearrangement joins TRBV15 to TRBJ1-2, with 7 bases matching TRBD1. The CDR3 has 14 residues. The germline gives CDR1 LNHNV, CDR2 YYDKDF (reference sequence). J lost 8 bases, V lost 1 base, and 7 bases had no gene match. CDR3 in amino acids: CATSRGAQGEGYTF. CDR3 nucleotides: TGTGCCACCAGCAGAGGGGCGCAGGGGGAAGGCTACACCTTC.

This clone appeared a few times. The chain combines TRBV5-4 with TRBJ2-6; D unresolved. The CDR3 extends over 14 amino acids. Between the trimmed V and J ends, which lost 7 bases and 0 bases, there was a span of 8 bases. Germline V CDR1 and CDR2: SGHNT, YYREEE (reference sequence). This CDR3 is CASSVDSGANVLTF. The DNA for the CDR3 is TGTGCCAGCTCCGTTGACTCTGGGGCCAACGTCCTGACTTTC.

V usage is TRBV10-3 and J usage is TRBJ2-3; 9 bases fit TRBD2. Per germline, CDR1 ENHRY and CDR2 SYGVKD. With 3 bases clipped from V and 5 bases from J, the junction kept 0 bases outside the gene matches. This CDR3 comprises 13 residues. The DNA of the CDR3 is TGTGCCATCAGTGAACTAGCGGGAGATACGCAGTATTTT. Translating gives CAISELAGDTQYF.

This clone was seen more than once but under ten times. The chain recombines TRBV7-9 with TRBJ1-2, with D possibly matching TRBD1 (6 bases). The germline gives CDR1 SEHNR, CDR2 FQNEAQ (reference sequence). Trimming pared 1 base from V and 7 bases from J, leaving 16 bases between. This CDR3 is 15 amino acids long. The CDR3, as DNA: TGTGCCAGCAGCTTAGTGGGCAGGGGAGTACTTGGCTACACCTTC. Its protein is CASSLVGRGVLGYTF.

The chain carries TRBV28 and TRBJ1-1; D not certain. Trimming took 1 base from V and 0 from J, leaving 0 bases between them. The CDR3 sequence is 12 residues long. Germline CDR1 MDHEN, CDR2 SYDVKM. The CDR3 DNA sequence: TGTGCCAGCAGTTTATTGAACACTGAAGCTTTCTTT. Translation: CASSLLNTEAFF.

The rearrangement joins TRBV19 to TRBJ1-3, with D maybe TRBD1 (5 bases). Germline V lookup: CDR1 LNHDA, CDR2 SQIVND (reference sequence). The CDR3 runs 13 residues. The V gene lost 7 bases and the J gene lost 0 bases, with 7 bases spanning the gap. This CDR3 reads CASTGNSGNTIYF. CDR3 coding DNA: TGTGCCAGTACAGGGAACTCTGGAAACACCATATATTTT.

The chain uses TRBV7-2 and TRBJ1-2; D is unclear. Trimming stripped 5 bases from V and 4 bases from J, with 14 bases between. The CDR3 contains 14 residues. From germline, CDR1 is SGHTA and CDR2 FQGNSA. Here the CDR3 DNA reads TGTGCCAGCAGCCAGCGGGCGTCCCTCTATGGCTACACCTTC. It translates to CASSQRASLYGYTF.

This sequence joins TRBV7-8 and TRBJ2-3, with TRBD2 as a possible D gene (6 bases). The CDR3 covers 15 residues. V was pared by 2 bases and J by 2 bases, with 11 bases between. The V gene's germline CDR1 is SGHVS and CDR2 FQNEAQ. The chain's CDR3 is CASSLFSGFTDTQYF. The CDR3 nucleotides are TGTGCCAGCAGCTTATTCAGCGGGTTCACAGATACGCAGTATTTT.

The chain combines TRBV6-5 with TRBJ2-7; 11 bases map to TRBD1. Germline V gene data show CDR1 as MNHEY and CDR2 as SVGAGI. Losses at the gene ends were 6 bases for V and 6 bases for J; bases not matched to a gene: 4. The CDR3 extends over 13 amino acids. This CDR3 is CASRRTGGGEQYF. The CDR3 DNA follows: TGTGCCAGCAGAAGGACAGGGGGCGGCGAGCAGTACTTC.

The J gene is TRBJ1-1, the V gene TRBV6-5, with D possibly TRBD1 on 6 matching bases. The CDR3 runs to 13 residues. Trimming shortened V by 7 bases and J by 4 bases, and 13 bases separated the two germline ends. The V gene's germline CDR1 is MNHEY and CDR2 SVGAGI. The CDR3 DNA sequence: TGTGCCAGCAAAAGGGGGACGAGCACTGAAGCTTTCTTT. This gives the protein CASKRGTSTEAFF.

The V gene is TRBV19, the J gene TRBJ1-5; TRBD1 matches 7 bases. CDR1 is LNHDA and CDR2 is SQIVND in the germline V gene (reference sequence). The CDR3 runs to 15 residues. Trimming took 3 bases from V and 7 from J; bases not matched to a gene: 9. CDR3 nucleotide sequence: TGTGCCAGTAGTATCGGACAGGCGGGGAAGCAGCCCCAGCATTTT. It yields the protein CASSIGQAGKQPQHF.

Only a few counts were recorded for this clone. This chain connects TRBV19 to TRBJ1-1; 8 bases agree with TRBD1. This CDR3 is built from 17 residues. Germline values: CDR1 LNHDA, CDR2 SQIVND (reference sequence). J gave up 0 bases and V 5 bases, and 11 bases lay outside the gene matches. The DNA for the CDR3 is TGTGCCAGTAGTGCCGGGACAGGCCTTTTCATGAACACTGAAGCTTTCTTT. Protein: CASSAGTGLFMNTEAFF.

The V and J genes are TRBV9 and TRBJ2-7; possibly TRBD2 for D (6 bases). V was cut by 2 bases and J by 12 bases, with 12 bases left in between. The germline gives CDR1 SGDLS, CDR2 YYNGEE. The CDR3 has 11 amino acids. The DNA for the CDR3 is TGTGCCAGCAGCGTTCCGCGGGGACGGTACTTC. This sequence encodes CASSVPRGRYF.

This clone showed up just a few times. As DNA, the CDR3 is TGCGCCAGCAGTGGAGACGGCTACGAGCAGTACTTC. Protein sequence: CASSGDGYEQYF. The V gene is TRBV10-2, the J gene TRBJ2-7; D not certain. V dropped 4 bases and J dropped 3 bases, with 7 bases sitting between them. Germline values: CDR1 WSHSY, CDR2 SAAADI. The CDR3 length is 12 residues.

The chain carries TRBV9 and TRBJ2-1, with D possibly called TRBD1 or TRBD2 (5 bases each). V was pared by 4 bases and J by 6 bases, with 11 bases between. The CDR3 is 13 amino acids. The V gene's germline CDR1 is SGDLS and CDR2 YYNGEE. CDR3 protein: CASSPRGSNEQFF. The CDR3 coding sequence is TGTGCCAGCAGCCCCCGGGGCAGCAATGAGCAGTTCTTC.

The chain has TRBV5-1 and TRBJ1-6; 8 bases agree with TRBD1. Germline CDR1 reads SGHRS; CDR2 reads YFSETQ. With V trimmed by 4 bases and J by 8 bases, 8 bases remained unmatched. The CDR3 is made up of 15 amino acids. The CDR3 spells CASSARTGFDSPLHF. For the CDR3, the DNA is TGCGCCAGCAGCGCCCGGACAGGGTTCGATTCACCCCTCCACTTT.

The V gene is TRBV19, the J gene TRBJ2-5, with D possibly matching TRBD1 (5 bases). This CDR3 contains 14 residues. V lost 4 bases to trimming and J lost 2 bases, with 11 bases between them. The germline gives CDR1 LNHDA, CDR2 SQIVND (reference sequence). Written as DNA, the CDR3 is TGTGCCAGTAGTACCAGACAGATTCAAGAGACCCAGTACTTC. This gives the protein CASSTRQIQETQYF. The complete variable domain, with remaining parts taken from reference TRBV19 and TRBJ2-5, reads DGGITQSPKYLFRKEGQNVTLSCEQNLNHDAMYWYRQDPGQGLRLIYYSQIVNDFQKGDIAEGYSVSREKKESFPLTVTSAQKNPTAFYLCASSTRQIQETQYFGPGTRLLVL.

This chain joins TRBV4-3 and TRBJ1-3, with D perhaps matching TRBD1 (5 bases). The germline V and J ends were trimmed by 3 bases and 4 bases, with 10 bases remaining between them. The CDR3 contains 14 residues. Germline V lookup: CDR1 LGHNA, CDR2 YSLEER. The CDR3 protein is CASSQITGGNTIYF. The CDR3 DNA sequence: TGCGCCAGCAGCCAGATCACAGGCGGAAACACCATATATTTT.

The chain uses TRBV6-5 and TRBJ1-1; D unclear. The germline gives CDR1 MNHEY, CDR2 SVGAGI. V was clipped by 0 bases and J by 0 bases, with 11 bases between them. This CDR3 comprises 16 residues. The CDR3 loop reads CASSYSTGRLNTEAFF. CDR3 nucleotide sequence: TGTGCCAGCAGTTACTCGACCGGACGGTTGAACACTGAAGCTTTCTTT.